This TCR beta chain is drawn from a study of PD-1 blockade in mismatch repair-deficient tumors. Study-level points and caveats: After pembrolizumab, tumor-resident clones rose rapidly, then generally contracted before radiologic responses.

Per germline, CDR1 SEHNR and CDR2 FQNEAQ (reference sequence). V was trimmed by 5 bases and J by 4 bases, leaving 10 bases between them. The CDR3 covers 13 residues. TCRdb's table, derived via immunoSEQ multiplex PCR, lists solely in-frame clones and lacks some. The repertoire holds some 16,000 clones, with approximately 83% as singletons. In the case of this clone: Its target is not known.

The gene calls are TRBV7-9 and TRBJ2-3; D is unclear. The sample here was PBMCs, taken 4 weeks after starting pembrolizumab. This sequence was found in an adult with mismatch repair-deficient cancer. DNA of the CDR3: TGTGCCAGCAGCCGAATTAAGCCAGATACGCAGTATTTT. It yields the protein CASSRIKPDTQYF.